This T cell receptor beta chain was observed in a study of T cells after yellow fever vaccination. Points from the study as a whole: At around 95% for CD4 and roughly 87% for CD8, most primary-vaccination clones showed up again after the booster.

This clonotype was found once. Antigen specificity is unknown. TCRdb re-called the 5' RACE reads through MiXCR, storing one row per CDR3 protein. The sample shows some 300,000 distinct CDR3 sequences, over 8.5% of them seen only once. Germline V CDR1 and CDR2: DFQATT, SNEGSKA (reference sequence). Unmatched junction bases numbered 3, after V lost 6 bases and J lost 3 bases. CDR3 length equals 13 residues. V and J are TRBV20-1 and TRBJ1-4; 8 bases fit TRBD1. Source: CD4+ T cells sorted from PBMCs, taken 45 days after the yellow fever booster vaccination. The clonotype comes from a man between 18 and 35 years old who received the YFV17D yellow fever vaccine. CDR3 amino acids: CSAGTGSNEKLFF. In DNA form, the CDR3 reads TGCAGTGCGGGGACAGGCTCTAATGAAAAACTGTTTTTT.